This is a list of T cell receptor beta chains from one sample in a study of CD8 T cells in ankylosing spondylitis. TCRdb reanalysed the 5' RACE reads using MiXCR and keeps one entry per CDR3 protein. Of 150,000 or so distinct CDR3 sequences listed, around a third are singletons. The sample was synovial fluid, either unsorted or a sorted T cell fraction (not recorded which). These receptors were obtained from a male donor with ankylosing spondylitis. CDR3s include the opening cysteine and the closing phenylalanine or tryptophan. A D gene is named only where the DNA matches it firmly. The size field is filled for only some rows; it gives once, few, many or a size class.

v_call	j_call	clone_size	d_call	cdr3_nt	cdr3_aa
TRBV28	TRBJ1-2	many	-	TGTGCCAGCAGTTATCCGGGGTCACGTGGGAGGGACTATGGCTACACCTTC	CASSYPGSRGRDYGYTF
TRBV5-1	TRBJ2-3	few	-	TGCGCCAGCAGCCCCCGTGCTGAGCCAGATACGCAGTATTTT	CASSPRAEPDTQYF
TRBV2	TRBJ1-5	-	TRBD1	TGTGCCAGCAGTCGGGACAGGGGGAGAGCTCCCAGCAATCAGCCCCAGCATTTT	CASSRDRGRAPSNQPQHF
TRBV5-4	TRBJ1-1	-	-	TGTGCCAGCAGCCTGGGGTACGGCCGTAAAGCTTTCTTT	CASSLGYGRKAFF
TRBV5-1	TRBJ2-2	many	-	TGCGCCAGCAGCTCGGATACAGGGTCCGGGAGGGAGCTGTTTTTT	CASSSDTGSGRELFF
TRBV28	TRBJ2-2	-	-	TGTGCCAGCAGTCGGGGTTGGACCGGGGAGCTGTTTTTT	CASSRGWTGELFF
TRBV29-1	TRBJ2-5	few	-	TGCAGCGTTGTTGGTTACCCTGGCGGGGAGACCCAGTACTTC	CSVVGYPGGETQYF
TRBV7-2	TRBJ2-1	many	TRBD2	TGTGCCAGCAGCTTAGCGGCTAGCGGGGGGGCTGAGCAGTTCTTC	CASSLAASGGAEQFF
TRBV28	TRBJ2-2	-	-	TGTGCCAGCGGTTCCAGGGGGGCCGGCTCCGGGGAGCTGTTTTTT	CASGSRGAGSGELFF
TRBV20-1	TRBJ2-3	few	TRBD2	TGCAGTGCTAGAGATGACCGGGAGGGACGATTT	CSARDDREGRF
TRBV7-2	TRBJ2-1	-	TRBD2	TGTGCCAGCAGCTCCCCGACTAGCGGGGGCTCTTACAATGAGCAGTTCTTC	CASSSPTSGGSYNEQFF
TRBV24-1	TRBJ2-1	-	-	TGTGCCACCAGTGGATGGACCAACAATGAGCAGTTCTTC	CATSGWTNNEQFF
TRBV6-1	TRBJ1-1	-	-	TGTGCCAGCAGTGAGAGGGGCACTGAAGCTTTCTTT	CASSERGTEAFF
TRBV7-7	TRBJ2-3	-	TRBD2	TGTGCTAGCAGCGCTAGCGGGGGAATCGCAGATACGCAGTATTTT	CASSASGGIADTQYF
TRBV4-2	TRBJ2-1	few	-	TGTGCCAGCAGCCAAGATGGGAATGAGCAGTTCTTC	CASSQDGNEQFF
TRBV18	TRBJ1-6	-	-	TGTGCCAGCTCAGGAAAACAGGGAACAATAAATTCACCCCTCCACTTT	CASSGKQGTINSPLHF
TRBV27	TRBJ2-2	-	-	TGTGCCAGCAGTGGCGACTGGGAATTCGCCGGGGAGCTGTTTTTT	CASSGDWEFAGELFF
TRBV20-1	TRBJ1-1	-	TRBD1	TGCAGTGCTTCGACAGGGTCCACTGAAGCTTTCTTT	CSASTGSTEAFF
TRBV6-1	TRBJ1-5	-	-	TGTGCCAGCAGTCGGGGGCTAGAGAATCAGCCCCAGCATTTT	CASSRGLENQPQHF
TRBV2	TRBJ1-5	few	-	TGTGCCAGCAGTGAACAGAACCTCAATCAGCCCCAGCATTTT	CASSEQNLNQPQHF
TRBV5-6	TRBJ2-1	-	-	TGTGCCAGCAGCTTGGGGTGGGGATCCTACAATGAGCAGTTCTTC	CASSLGWGSYNEQFF
TRBV5-5	TRBJ2-3	many	-	TGTGCCAGCAGCTTGGCCGGGGAAGATACGCAGTATTTT	CASSLAGEDTQYF
TRBV6-6	TRBJ2-7	few	-	TGTGCCAGCAGGGCCGGGGCCTCCTACGAGCAGTACTTC	CASRAGASYEQYF
TRBV12-3/TRBV12-4	TRBJ1-4	medium-sized	-	TGTGCCAGCGCGAGACAGGATGAAAAACTGTTTTTT	CASARQDEKLFF
TRBV6-5	TRBJ2-1	-	-	TGTGCCAGCAGTTACTCGCTCGGGGGTGGACAGTTCTTC	CASSYSLGGGQFF
TRBV7-9	TRBJ1-6	once	TRBD1	TGTGCCAGCAGCTTACGACAGGGGCCAAACTCACCCCTCCACTTT	CASSLRQGPNSPLHF
TRBV7-9	TRBJ2-4	-	-	TGTGCCAGCAGCTTAGCGCCGGAGGGGCAAAACATTCAGTACTTC	CASSLAPEGQNIQYF
TRBV7-6	TRBJ2-3	-	-	TGTGCCAGCAGCTTTAGGGGACCAGATACGCAGTATTTT	CASSFRGPDTQYF
TRBV9	TRBJ2-5	few	TRBD2	TGTGCCAGCAGCCCTAATCTAGCGGGGGGGACGTGGGAGACCCAGTACTTC	CASSPNLAGGTWETQYF
TRBV7-9	TRBJ2-7	-	TRBD1	TGTGCCAGCAGCTTACCCGGGACAGGGGGATCCGAGCAGTACTTC	CASSLPGTGGSEQYF
TRBV5-1	TRBJ2-1	-	TRBD2	TGCGCCAGCAGCACAACGACTAGCGGAAACTACAATGAGCAGTTCTTC	CASSTTTSGNYNEQFF
TRBV5-4	TRBJ2-1	few	-	TGTGCCAGCAGCTCCCCGGTGGGGGGGGGCCCTCACAATGAGCAGTTCTTC	CASSSPVGGGPHNEQFF
TRBV2	TRBJ2-1	-	TRBD1	TGTGCCAGCAAAAATGGACAGGTATACAATGAGCAGTTCTTC	CASKNGQVYNEQFF
TRBV24-1	TRBJ2-7	-	-	TGTGCCACCAGTGATGAGGACAGACCGCAGTACTTC	CATSDEDRPQYF